This T cell receptor (beta chain) was sequenced in a study of beta chain features in type 1 diabetes. Study conclusions and caveats: A potential influence of HLA type upon TCRB rearrangement remained unresolved herein.

Sorting based on CD45RO/CCR7/CD25/CD127/CD95/CD27 separated CD4+ naive, central memory, regulatory and stem cell-like memory cells. Sequencing targeted expressed TCRB transcripts, as all isolated RNA had been reverse transcribed. This table comes from immunoSEQ multiplex PCR, and its TCRdb copy is limited to in-frame clones, with some not included. The table records 160,000 or so clones, approximately 10% of them present only once. On this clone: Its antigen is still unknown.

Sequenced material: central memory CD4+ T cells from blood. The TCR sequence derives from a man aged 18-30 years in good health.

DNA for the CDR3: TGTGCCTGGAGTCACAGCCTTAGCAATCAGCCCCAGCATTTT. It yields the protein CAWSHSLSNQPQHF. The rearrangement joins TRBV30 to TRBJ1-5; D is undetermined. Trimming removed 2 bases from V and 0 bases from J, with 8 bases in between. The CDR3 is made up of 14 amino acids. The germline CDR1 and CDR2 sequences are GTSNPN and SVGIG (reference sequence). Drawing the rest from reference TRBV30 and TRBJ1-5, the complete variable domain is SQTIHQWPATLVQPVGSPLSLECTVEGTSNPNLYWYRQAAGRGLQLLFYSVGIGQISSEVPQNLSASRPQDRQFILSSKKLLLSDSGFYLCAWSHSLSNQPQHFGDGTRLSIL.